The present T cell receptor beta chain was sequenced within a study of T cell responses to AZD1222 COVID-19 vaccine. Here immunoSEQ multiplex PCR was the method, and the copy in TCRdb shows in-frame clones only, minus some. Of under 150,000 clones listed, 93% were seen once; the top ten hold 2.5% to 3%. This material consisted of peripheral blood, taken on day 0 of AZD1222 vaccination. This clonotype was sampled from an adult in good health.

The CDR3 here is CASSLLGLEHSEQYF. The CDR3 DNA reads as TGTGCCAGCAGTTTATTGGGACTAGAACATTCCGAGCAGTACTTC. The chain carries TRBV28 and TRBJ2-7; 8 bases align to TRBD2. Germline CDR1 MDHEN, CDR2 SYDVKM. CDR3 size: 15 residues. The V and J ends lost 1 base and 6 bases, in that order; junction bases with no gene match: 8.